This TCR beta chain was found in a study of molecular identifiers for immune sequencing clone quantification. This clonotype showed up just a few times. The antigen is undetermined. This clone may be a read error of a much larger clone one base away. Sorting selected naive CD8 T cells with a CD8+CD4-CCR7+CD45RA+ phenotype. Overall study results and limits: Highly expanded clone sizes could be underestimated by identical TCR molecules that share a barcode.

Trimming took 3 bases from V and 2 from J, leaving 20 bases between them. The CDR3 is 19 amino acids. Per germline, CDR1 SGHTA and CDR2 FQGNSA. The bulk TCR libraries were made with methods described before and with listed TCR primers. TCRdb used MiXCR to reprocess the PCR reads, holding one entry per CDR3 protein. Among about 630,000 distinct CDR3 sequences listed, about 25% were seen once. This TCR came from a human donor in good health. Some libraries in this study had Jurkat cell RNA spiked in. Sample: naive CD8+ T cells from blood, with Jurkat cell RNA spiked in. Subset described: FACS-sorted CD8+CD4-CCR7+CD45RA+ naive T cells. J is TRBJ1-6 and V is TRBV7-2; the D gene is possibly TRBD1 (6 bases). As DNA, the CDR3 is TGTGCCAGCAGCTTCACCGGGGGCCCCGACCACCCCTATAATTCACCCCTCCACTTT. Protein: CASSFTGGPDHPYNSPLHF.